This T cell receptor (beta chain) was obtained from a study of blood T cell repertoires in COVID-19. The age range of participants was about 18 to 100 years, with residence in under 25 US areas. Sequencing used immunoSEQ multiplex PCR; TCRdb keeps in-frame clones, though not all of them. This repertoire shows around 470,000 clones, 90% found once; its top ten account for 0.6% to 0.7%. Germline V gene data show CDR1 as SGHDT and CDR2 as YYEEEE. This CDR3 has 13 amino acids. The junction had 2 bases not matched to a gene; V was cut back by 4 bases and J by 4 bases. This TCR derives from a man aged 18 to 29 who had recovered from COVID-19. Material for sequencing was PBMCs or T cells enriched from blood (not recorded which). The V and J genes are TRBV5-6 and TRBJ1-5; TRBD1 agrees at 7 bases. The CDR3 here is CASSQDRNQPQHF. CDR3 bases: TGTGCCAGCAGCCAGGACAGGAATCAGCCCCAGCATTTT.